These T cell receptor beta chains were read from a single sample in a study of radiotherapy plus CTLA-4 blockade in lung cancer. Assay used: immunoSEQ multiplex PCR; TCRdb lists only in-frame clones, some missing. This table has around 55,000 clones, 82% appearing once. This specimen was peripheral blood, taken from a patient treated with radiotherapy plus ipilimumab. The origin of the receptors is a human donor with non-small cell lung cancer whose response to radiotherapy plus ipilimumab could not be evaluated. Both conserved end residues are part of each CDR3. Fields, in order: V gene, J gene, CDR3 protein.

v_call: TRBV4-1
j_call: TRBJ1-4
cdr3_aa: CASSQAESEKLFF

v_call: TRBV6-1
j_call: TRBJ2-2
cdr3_aa: CASRLPTVNTGELFF

v_call: TRBV6-5
j_call: TRBJ2-7
cdr3_aa: CASRTTSAAGYEQYF

v_call: TRBV27
j_call: TRBJ1-2
cdr3_aa: CANRTRPSSSGYTF

v_call: TRBV7-9
j_call: TRBJ2-1
cdr3_aa: CASSPVAGGMYNEQFF

v_call: TRBV21-1
j_call: TRBJ2-5
cdr3_aa: CASSKGTSQETQYF

v_call: TRBV30
j_call: TRBJ1-1
cdr3_aa: CAWTYGLLNTEAFF

v_call: TRBV19
j_call: TRBJ2-3
cdr3_aa: CAVNVGPGTDTQYF

v_call: TRBV18
j_call: TRBJ2-1
cdr3_aa: CASSPMRQGAKDEQFF

v_call: TRBV6-1
j_call: TRBJ1-1
cdr3_aa: CASLMNTEAFF

v_call: TRBV20-1
j_call: TRBJ2-3
cdr3_aa: CSATGLDTQYF

v_call: TRBV29-1
j_call: TRBJ2-3
cdr3_aa: CSVERTAADTQYF

v_call: TRBV6-1
j_call: TRBJ2-5
cdr3_aa: CASSERETQYF

v_call: TRBV7-9
j_call: TRBJ2-5
cdr3_aa: CASSFGGAGTGETQYF

v_call: TRBV5-4
j_call: TRBJ2-7
cdr3_aa: CASSLGGLAGGYEQYF

v_call: TRBV7-9
j_call: TRBJ2-5
cdr3_aa: CASSLVSGGPQETQYF

v_call: TRBV27
j_call: TRBJ2-7
cdr3_aa: CASSATSGISYEQYF

v_call: TRBV5-1
j_call: TRBJ2-3
cdr3_aa: CATREGTTDTQYF

v_call: TRBV10-3
j_call: TRBJ2-3
cdr3_aa: CATQYGGGTDTQYF

v_call: TRBV2
j_call: TRBJ2-5
cdr3_aa: CASSGLAGVQETQYF

v_call: TRBV11-2
j_call: TRBJ2-7
cdr3_aa: CASSLQTGAYEQYF

v_call: TRBV29-1
j_call: TRBJ1-1
cdr3_aa: CSVCPAGCAEAFF

v_call: TRBV7-6
j_call: TRBJ2-5
cdr3_aa: CASSSHNPKTQYF

v_call: TRBV4-1
j_call: TRBJ1-2
cdr3_aa: CASSQGEVYGYTF

v_call: TRBV29-1
j_call: TRBJ2-1
cdr3_aa: CSVAPRRGDYNEQFF

v_call: TRBV21-1
j_call: TRBJ1-1
cdr3_aa: CASSKGPYTEAFF

v_call: TRBV7-9
j_call: TRBJ1-2
cdr3_aa: CASREQGLFNYGYTF

v_call: TRBV19
j_call: TRBJ1-2
cdr3_aa: CASSMYRQGTTNYGYTF

v_call: TRBV4-1
j_call: TRBJ2-6
cdr3_aa: CASSPRDSGANVLTF

v_call: TRBV11-2
j_call: TRBJ2-5
cdr3_aa: CASSTRGAGDQETQYF

v_call: TRBV28
j_call: TRBJ2-6
cdr3_aa: CASSSRSGANVLTF

v_call: TRBV9
j_call: TRBJ2-3
cdr3_aa: CASSVLTGGQDTQYF

v_call: TRBV29-1
j_call: TRBJ1-2
cdr3_aa: CSIRKATGNYGYTF

v_call: TRBV19
j_call: TRBJ2-2
cdr3_aa: CATRRGGWNTGELFF

v_call: TRBV11-2
j_call: TRBJ2-3
cdr3_aa: CASCPYFRPGYITDTQYF

v_call: TRBV5-1
j_call: TRBJ2-1
cdr3_aa: CASGRNKMRGVASGMYEQFF

v_call: TRBV7-2
j_call: TRBJ2-4
cdr3_aa: CASSTQGSKNIQYF

v_call: TRBV18
j_call: TRBJ1-1
cdr3_aa: CASSPRGIWTEAFF

v_call: TRBV4-3
j_call: TRBJ1-3
cdr3_aa: CASSPGGSSGNTIYF

v_call: TRBV29-1
j_call: TRBJ1-3
cdr3_aa: CSAVEMGGGNTIYF

v_call: TRBV7-7
j_call: TRBJ2-5
cdr3_aa: CASSLGRTGQETQYF

v_call: TRBV29-1
j_call: TRBJ2-1
cdr3_aa: CSVEDPPKAGEGAPSYNEQFF

v_call: TRBV7-2
j_call: TRBJ2-7
cdr3_aa: CASSLPSGYEQYF

v_call: TRBV5-1
j_call: TRBJ2-2
cdr3_aa: CASMEPSNTGELFF

v_call: TRBV5-6
j_call: TRBJ1-6
cdr3_aa: CASSWDRGSSPLHF

v_call: TRBV11-2
j_call: TRBJ2-1
cdr3_aa: CASSPEVYNEQFF

v_call: TRBV4-2
j_call: TRBJ2-7
cdr3_aa: CASSPSGVEQYF

v_call: TRBV5-4
j_call: TRBJ2-7
cdr3_aa: CASSLALSGGLEQYF

v_call: TRBV7-2
j_call: TRBJ1-2
cdr3_aa: CASSSTGGNYGYTF

v_call: TRBV15
j_call: TRBJ1-2
cdr3_aa: CATSRGRYGYTF

v_call: TRBV15
j_call: TRBJ1-1
cdr3_aa: CATSSPPGQGATEAFF

v_call: TRBV30
j_call: TRBJ1-5
cdr3_aa: CAWSVSGLDQPQHF

v_call: TRBV5-1
j_call: TRBJ1-1
cdr3_aa: CASSTGTPNTEAFF

v_call: TRBV18
j_call: TRBJ1-5
cdr3_aa: CASSLSAPGSNQPQHF

v_call: TRBV7-2
j_call: TRBJ2-7
cdr3_aa: CASSLDAGGSPYEQYF